The sequence of this TCR beta chain was determined in a study of Graves' ophthalmopathy and Graves' hyperthyroidism. Study-level results: The model predicted ophthalmopathy progression with roughly 70% sensitivity and around 72% specificity.

PBMCs had their origin in fresh peripheral blood (more than 9.5 ml). Trimming cost V 8 bases and J 7 bases, with 14 bases left between them. CDR3 size: 12 residues. Germline V lookup: CDR1 LNHDA, CDR2 SQIVND (reference sequence). TCR beta CDR3 amplification used RNA transcripts. Scientists carried out first-round RT-PCR using HTBI primers and then a second-round multiplex PCR. Via MiXCR, TCRdb re-called the multiplex PCR reads, giving one row per CDR3 protein. The sample contains 400,000 to 450,000 distinct CDR3 sequences, under 25% of which appear only once. This clonotype was seen many times. No antigen is known for it.

The V gene is TRBV19, the J gene TRBJ1-2, with D possibly matching TRBD1 (6 bases). Sequenced sample: peripheral blood. The TCR comes from a woman younger than 30 with stable Graves' hyperthyroidism. As DNA, the CDR3 is TGTGCCAGTGATGGGGGGCCGGGTGGCTACACCTTC. Its protein product is CASDGGPGGYTF. The variable domain in full, completed from reference TRBV19 and TRBJ1-2, reads DGGITQSPKYLFRKEGQNVTLSCEQNLNHDAMYWYRQDPGQGLRLIYYSQIVNDFQKGDIAEGYSVSREKKESFPLTVTSAQKNPTAFYLCASDGGPGGYTFGSGTRLTVV.